This T cell receptor (beta chain) emerged from a study of cytomegalovirus exposure and HLA in healthy donors. Across the study: The roughly 100 million unique TCR beta sequences, from roughly 170 million T cells, were found by an earlier analysis.

A remark on this clone: As yet, its antigen is unknown.

CDR1 SEHNR and CDR2 FQNEAQ come from the germline V gene (reference sequence). V dropped 4 bases and J dropped 2 bases, with 9 bases sitting between them. The CDR3 extends over 13 amino acids. Study-wide results and caveats: Many donors carried some public TCRs, although rarity characterized most TCR sequences. It was reported that TCR beta sequences correctly inferred the HLA-A and HLA-B alleles for most subjects. It was shown in a later analysis that HLA-associated TCR beta chains were more clonally expanded than other, equally common chains.

PCR used 60 Vbeta primers and 13 Jbeta primers. The repertoire was sequenced with immunoSEQ multiplex PCR; TCRdb's copy has only in-frame clones and lacks some. The sample has around 160,000 clones, around 85% seen once; the top ten hold around 2%. The chain is built from TRBV7-9 and TRBJ2-7, with a tentative D call TRBD2 (5 bases). This clonotype was sampled from a human donor in good health. Sequenced input: PBMCs. As DNA, the CDR3 is TGTGCCAGCAGCTCACGGGAAGCCTACGAGCAGTACTTC. As protein: CASSSREAYEQYF.